This is a list of T cell receptor beta chains from one sample in a study of cytomegalovirus exposure and HLA in healthy donors. Measured with immunoSEQ multiplex PCR; TCRdb has only the in-frame clones, and not every one. The profile shows more than 85,000 clones, about 78% of them singletons. The material sequenced was PBMCs. The source is a man younger than 40 in good health and CMV-seronegative. Both conserved end residues are part of each CDR3. A D gene is named only where the DNA matches it firmly. Rows may omit the clone size; those that give it use once, few, many or a size class.

TRBV7-2	TRBD1	TRBJ2-7	.	CASSWLHGTAENYEQYF	TGTGCCAGCAGCTGGTTACACGGGACAGCGGAAAACTACGAGCAGTACTTC
TRBV2	.	TRBJ1-5	.	CASSEDSSLYSNQPQHF	TGTGCCAGCAGTGAAGACAGTTCGTTATATAGCAATCAGCCCCAGCATTTT
TRBV5-1	TRBD1	TRBJ1-1	.	CASERQGGGAEAFF	TGCGCCAGCGAGCGACAGGGCGGAGGGGCTGAAGCTTTCTTT
TRBV2	TRBD1	TRBJ2-2	.	CASSDGDSYTGELFF	TGTGCCAGCAGTGACGGGGACAGCTACACCGGGGAGCTGTTTTTT
TRBV28	.	TRBJ1-1	.	CASIPGLGAEAFF	TGTGCCAGCATCCCCGGCCTTGGAGCTGAAGCTTTCTTT
TRBV7-2	TRBD1	TRBJ1-1	few	CASSLSGGLGTEAFF	TGTGCCAGCAGCTTATCAGGGGGCTTAGGCACTGAAGCTTTCTTT
TRBV6-4	.	TRBJ2-2	.	CASSDRETGELFF	TGTGCCAGCAGTGACAGGGAGACCGGGGAGCTGTTTTTT
TRBV27	.	TRBJ2-5	.	CASSLTGNQETQYF	TGTGCCAGCAGTTTAACCGGGAACCAAGAGACCCAGTACTTC
TRBV28	TRBD2	TRBJ2-5	once	CASKLAGGQETQYF	TGTGCCAGCAAACTAGCGGGAGGCCAAGAGACCCAGTACTTC
TRBV4-3	TRBD2	TRBJ2-1	few	CASSQAGGLAGFDNEQFF	TGCGCCAGCAGCCAAGCCGGGGGACTAGCGGGATTCGACAATGAGCAGTTCTTC
TRBV6-1	TRBD1	TRBJ2-2	medium-sized	CASSEATGGTGELFF	TGTGCCAGCAGTGAAGCTACAGGGGGCACCGGGGAGCTGTTTTTT
TRBV6-5	TRBD1	TRBJ2-5	.	CASSFPGQETQYF	TGTGCCAGCAGTTTCCCGGGACAGGAGACCCAGTACTTC
TRBV19	.	TRBJ2-7	.	CASSPDISYEQYF	TGTGCCAGTAGCCCGGACATCTCCTACGAGCAGTACTTC
TRBV5-8	.	TRBJ1-3	.	CASSMPPLVSGNTIYF	TGTGCCAGCAGCATGCCCCCACTGGTCTCTGGAAACACCATATATTTT
TRBV21-1	.	TRBJ2-3	.	CASRAIAGGLKDTQYF	TGTGCCAGCAGGGCCATAGCGGGGGGACTGAAAGATACGCAGTATTTT
TRBV9	TRBD1	TRBJ1-1	.	CASSVADRGEAFF	TGTGCCAGCAGCGTAGCAGACAGGGGTGAAGCTTTCTTT
TRBV29-1	.	TRBJ2-7	.	CSVDKAGAGYEQYF	TGCAGCGTGGACAAGGCGGGGGCTGGCTACGAGCAGTACTTC
TRBV6-6	.	TRBJ2-7	few	CASSYATAYEQYF	TGTGCCAGCAGTTACGCGACAGCCTACGAGCAGTACTTC
TRBV11-2	.	TRBJ2-7	.	CASSAGIPDF	TGTGCCAGCAGTGCCGGGATCCCCGACTTC
TRBV5-6	.	TRBJ1-6	.	CASSLPGHQASPLHF	TGTGCCAGCAGCTTACCGGGACACCAGGCTTCACCCCTCCACTTT
TRBV4-3	TRBD2	TRBJ2-5	.	CASSQSTTGTTIQETQYF	TGCGCCAGCAGCCAAAGCACTACCGGGACTACCATCCAAGAGACCCAGTACTTC
TRBV6-5	.	TRBJ2-3	once	CASSRSSRGNTQYF	TGTGCCAGCAGCCGTTCATCTAGAGGGAATACGCAGTATTTT
TRBV5-1	TRBD1	TRBJ2-3	few	CASSVTGSNTDTQYF	TGCGCCAGCAGCGTGACAGGGTCTAACACAGATACGCAGTATTTT
TRBV11-2	TRBD2	TRBJ2-1	.	CASSLVLRLAGAHYNEQFF	TGTGCCAGCAGCTTAGTCTTGAGACTAGCGGGAGCGCATTACAATGAGCAGTTCTTC
TRBV19	.	TRBJ1-1	.	CASSIAVWNTEAFF	TGTGCCAGTAGTATAGCGGTTTGGAACACTGAAGCTTTCTTT